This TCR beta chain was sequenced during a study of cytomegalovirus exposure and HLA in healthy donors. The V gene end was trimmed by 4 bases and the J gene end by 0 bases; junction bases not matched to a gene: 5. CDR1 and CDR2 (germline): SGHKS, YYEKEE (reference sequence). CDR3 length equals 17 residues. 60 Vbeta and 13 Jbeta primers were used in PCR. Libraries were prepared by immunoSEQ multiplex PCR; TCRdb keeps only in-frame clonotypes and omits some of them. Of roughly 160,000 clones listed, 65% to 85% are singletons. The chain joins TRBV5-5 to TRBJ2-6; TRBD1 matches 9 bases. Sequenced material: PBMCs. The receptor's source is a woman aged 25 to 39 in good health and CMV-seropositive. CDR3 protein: CASSPGQGRSGANVLTF. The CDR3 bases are TGTGCCAGCAGCCCGGGACAGGGCCGCTCTGGGGCCAACGTCCTGACTTTC.